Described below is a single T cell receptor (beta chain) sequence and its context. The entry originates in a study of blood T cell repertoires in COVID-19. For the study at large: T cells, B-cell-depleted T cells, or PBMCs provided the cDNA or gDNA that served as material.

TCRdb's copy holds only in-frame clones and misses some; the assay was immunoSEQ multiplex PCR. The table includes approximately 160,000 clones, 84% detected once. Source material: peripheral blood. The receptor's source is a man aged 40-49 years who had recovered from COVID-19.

The CDR3 coding sequence is TGTGCCAGCAGCCAAGATCCCCAGAACACCGGGGAGCTGTTTTTT. Its translation: CASSQDPQNTGELFF. V usage is TRBV3-1 (or the pseudogene TRBV3-2) and J usage is TRBJ2-2; D uncertain. The V end lost 0 bases, the J end lost 1 base, and 6 bases lay between the germline ends. Germline CDR1 reads LGHDT; CDR2 reads YNNKEL (reference sequence). The CDR3 is made up of 15 amino acids.